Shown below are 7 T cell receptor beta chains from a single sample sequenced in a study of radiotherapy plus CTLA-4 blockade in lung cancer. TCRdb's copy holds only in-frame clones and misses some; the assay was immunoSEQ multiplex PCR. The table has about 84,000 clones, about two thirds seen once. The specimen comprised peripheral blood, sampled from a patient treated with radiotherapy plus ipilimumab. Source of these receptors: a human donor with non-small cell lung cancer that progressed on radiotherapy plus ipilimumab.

The CDR3 spells CASSSQDTAGNTIYF. The CDR3 region has the DNA TGTGCCAGCAGCTCCCAAGATACTGCTGGAAACACCATATATTTT. This rearrangement joins TRBV5-6 to TRBJ1-3; D not certain. Germline lookup yields CDR1 SGHDT and CDR2 YYEEEE. The CDR3 consists of 15 residues. V lost 3 bases and J lost 2, with 12 bases in between.

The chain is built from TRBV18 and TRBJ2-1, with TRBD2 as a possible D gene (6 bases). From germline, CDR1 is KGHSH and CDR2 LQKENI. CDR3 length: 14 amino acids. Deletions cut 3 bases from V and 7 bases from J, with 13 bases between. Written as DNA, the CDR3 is TGTGCCAGCTCACCGGGACTGAGAGGGAATGAGCAGTTCTTC. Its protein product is CASSPGLRGNEQFF.

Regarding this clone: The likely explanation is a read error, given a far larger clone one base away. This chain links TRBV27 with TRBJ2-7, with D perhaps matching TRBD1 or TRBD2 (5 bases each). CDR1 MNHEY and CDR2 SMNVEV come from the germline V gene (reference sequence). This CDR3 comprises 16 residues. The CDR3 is CASSLSHLGASYEQYF. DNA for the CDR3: TGTGCCAGCAGCTTATCTCATCTCGGGGCCTCCTACGAGCAGTACTTC.

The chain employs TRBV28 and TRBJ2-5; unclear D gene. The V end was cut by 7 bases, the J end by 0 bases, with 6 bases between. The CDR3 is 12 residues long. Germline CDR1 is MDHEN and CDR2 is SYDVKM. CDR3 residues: CASNDYQETQYF. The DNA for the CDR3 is TGTGCCAGCAACGATTACCAAGAGACCCAGTACTTC.

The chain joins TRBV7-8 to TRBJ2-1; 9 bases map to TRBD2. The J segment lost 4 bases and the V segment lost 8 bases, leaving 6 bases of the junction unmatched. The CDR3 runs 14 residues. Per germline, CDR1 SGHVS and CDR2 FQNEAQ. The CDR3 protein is CASERLAAYNEQFF. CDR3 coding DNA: TGTGCCAGCGAAAGACTAGCGGCATACAATGAGCAGTTCTTC.

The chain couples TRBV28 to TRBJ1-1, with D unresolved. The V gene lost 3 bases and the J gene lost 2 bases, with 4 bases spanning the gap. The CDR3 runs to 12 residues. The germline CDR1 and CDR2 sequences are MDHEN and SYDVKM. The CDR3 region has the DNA TGTGCCAGCAGTTTTATTAACACTGAAGCTTTCTTT. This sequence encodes CASSFINTEAFF.

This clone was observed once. CDR3 loop: CASGGGGYGEQFF. In nucleotides, the CDR3 is TGTGCCAGCGGGGGGGGCGGCTACGGTGAGCAGTTCTTC. The chain couples TRBV28 to TRBJ2-1, with D perhaps TRBD2 (7 bases). V was cut by 8 bases and J by 9 bases, with 17 bases left in between. CDR1 and CDR2 (germline): MDHEN, SYDVKM. The CDR3 is 13 amino acids.